Listed below are T cell receptor beta chains from one sample, sequenced in a study of PD-1 blockade in classical Hodgkin lymphoma. Profiling relied on immunoSEQ multiplex PCR, and the TCRdb table lists in-frame clones only, not all of them. The table includes fewer than 55,000 clones, more than 70% detected once. This material consisted of peripheral blood mononuclear cells (PBMCs), taken before the fourth cycle of nivolumab. These receptors were obtained from a human donor with classical Hodgkin lymphoma. Each CDR3 is given with its conserved first and last residue. A D gene is named only where the DNA matches it firmly. Rows may omit the clone size; those that give it use once, few, many or a size class.

d_call,clone_size,j_call,v_call,cdr3_aa,cdr3_nt
.,.,TRBJ1-1,TRBV5-6,CASSLAGRAEAFF,TGTGCCAGCAGCTTGGCTGGAAGGGCTGAAGCTTTCTTT
.,.,TRBJ1-2,TRBV28,CASSLRTGYNYGYTF,TGTGCCAGCAGTCTCCGGACGGGCTATAACTATGGCTACACCTTC
.,.,TRBJ1-1,TRBV18,CASSPMGTENTEAFF,TGTGCCAGCTCACCAATGGGTACAGAGAACACTGAAGCTTTCTTT
TRBD2,.,TRBJ2-3,TRBV30,CAWSVQRGLLAGGTTDTQYF,TGTGCCTGGAGTGTACAACGTGGTCTCCTAGCGGGGGGCACCACAGATACGCAGTATTTT
TRBD2,.,TRBJ2-5,TRBV5-1,CASSSTSGGQETQYF,TGCGCCAGCAGCTCCACAAGCGGGGGGCAAGAGACCCAGTACTTC
TRBD1,.,TRBJ2-5,TRBV9,CASSVEDRGGQETQYF,TGTGCCAGCAGCGTAGAGGACAGGGGGGGTCAAGAGACCCAGTACTTC
TRBD1,few,TRBJ1-2,TRBV29-1,CSVYGQGLGGYTF,TGCAGCGTGTACGGACAGGGGCTCGGAGGCTACACCTTC
.,few,TRBJ1-1,TRBV9,CASSVAGHLNTEAFF,TGTGCCAGCAGCGTAGCGGGACATTTGAACACTGAAGCTTTCTTT
.,.,TRBJ1-2,TRBV28,CASSPGGVHGYTF,TGTGCCAGCAGCCCGGGTGGAGTGCATGGCTACACCTTC
.,.,TRBJ1-1,TRBV2,CASSGIDVGYTEAFF,TGTGCCAGCAGTGGTATCGACGTTGGGTACACTGAAGCTTTCTTT
.,.,TRBJ1-2,TRBV2,CASSEWRYRADYGYTF,TGTGCCAGCAGTGAATGGCGATACAGGGCCGACTATGGCTACACCTTC
TRBD2,.,TRBJ2-2,TRBV28,CASSPPGGANTGELFF,TGTGCCAGCAGTCCCCCGGGGGGGGCGAACACCGGGGAGCTGTTTTTT
.,.,TRBJ2-2,TRBV10-3,CAINRAGELFF,TGTGCCATCAACCGGGCCGGGGAGCTGTTTTTT
TRBD1,.,TRBJ1-3,TRBV25-1,CASRPDRAGHTIYF,TGTGCCAGCAGGCCGGACAGGGCGGGTCACACCATATATTTT
.,.,TRBJ1-2,TRBV6-5,CASSPRFPNYGYTF,TGTGCCAGCTCCCCCCGGTTTCCTAACTATGGCTACACCTTC
.,few,TRBJ2-5,TRBV7-7,CASSLESGETQYF,TGTGCCAGCAGCTTAGAGTCGGGGGAGACCCAGTACTTC
TRBD2,few,TRBJ2-4,TRBV5-5,CASSELAGLIQYF,TGTGCCAGCAGCGAACTAGCGGGGTTAATTCAGTACTTC
.,.,TRBJ1-2,TRBV5-4,CASSLQGKDYGYTF,TGTGCCAGCAGCTTGCAGGGAAAGGACTATGGCTACACCTTC
TRBD1,few,TRBJ1-6,TRBV19,CASSIDRGSDSPLHF,TGTGCCAGTAGTATTGACAGGGGGTCTGATTCACCCCTCCACTTT
TRBD1,.,TRBJ1-4,TRBV28,CASSFQQGGAEKLFF,TGTGCCAGCAGTTTTCAACAGGGGGGAGCTGAAAAACTGTTTTTT
TRBD1,.,TRBJ1-5,TRBV7-2,CASSPGTVNQPQHF,TGTGCCAGCAGCCCAGGGACAGTGAATCAGCCCCAGCATTTT
.,.,TRBJ2-1,TRBV9,CASSDRDLDEQFF,TGTGCCAGCAGCGACCGGGATTTGGATGAGCAGTTCTTC
.,.,TRBJ1-2,TRBV29-1,CSARGRQGNPEGYTF,TGCAGCGCTCGGGGGCGGCAGGGGAATCCCGAGGGCTACACCTTC
.,.,TRBJ1-2,TRBV5-1,CASSLEEGGYTF,TGCGCCAGCAGCTTGGAGGAAGGTGGCTACACCTTC
TRBD1,.,TRBJ2-7,TRBV7-6,CASSLRDRGDEQYF,TGTGCCAGCAGCTTACGCGACAGGGGGGACGAGCAGTACTTC
.,.,TRBJ2-1,TRBV19,CASNLGGSYNEQFF,TGTGCCAGTAATCTAGGGGGCTCCTACAATGAGCAGTTCTTC
.,.,TRBJ1-5,TRBV7-8,CASSFDTGNQPQHF,TGTGCCAGCAGCTTTGACACGGGCAATCAGCCCCAGCATTTT
.,.,TRBJ1-2,TRBV5-1,CASRSGTVNYGYTF,TGCGCCAGCAGAAGTGGGACGGTGAACTATGGCTACACCTTC
.,.,TRBJ2-5,TRBV9,CASSVVGQGSIQYF,TGTGCCAGCAGCGTAGTGGGGCAGGGATCTATTCAGTACTTC
TRBD1,.,TRBJ1-2,TRBV6-5,CASAGGANYGYTF,TGTGCCAGCGCAGGGGGCGCGAACTATGGCTACACCTTC
TRBD2,.,TRBJ2-1,TRBV28,CASSPTSGGIYNEQFF,TGTGCCAGCAGTCCGACTAGCGGGGGGATCTACAATGAGCAGTTCTTC
TRBD2,.,TRBJ2-3,TRBV5-1,CASSSSGGFTDTQYF,TGCGCCAGCAGCTCTAGCGGGGGGTTCACAGATACGCAGTATTTT
.,.,TRBJ1-4,TRBV7-3,CASSLAQGEKLFF,TGTGCCAGCAGCCTGGCACAGGGTGAAAAACTGTTTTTT
.,.,TRBJ1-6,TRBV7-8,CASSHPGLPLSPLHF,TGTGCCAGCAGCCATCCGGGACTGCCTCTTTCACCCCTCCACTTT
TRBD1,.,TRBJ2-7,TRBV4-2,CASSQHPGQGRSEQYF,TGTGCCAGCAGCCAACATCCGGGACAGGGTCGGAGCGAGCAGTACTTC
TRBD1,.,TRBJ1-1,TRBV4-2,CASSPAGDRETEAFF,TGTGCCAGCAGCCCAGCCGGGGACAGAGAGACTGAAGCTTTCTTT
.,.,TRBJ2-5,TRBV11-3,CASSLGVSGFQETQYF,TGTGCCAGCAGCTTAGGAGTTAGCGGCTTCCAAGAGACCCAGTACTTC
.,.,TRBJ2-1,TRBV6-6,CASGKKVNEQFF,TGTGCCAGCGGGAAGAAGGTCAATGAGCAGTTCTTC
.,.,TRBJ1-5,TRBV9,CASSVGQENQPQHF,TGTGCCAGCAGCGTAGGTCAGGAGAATCAGCCCCAGCATTTT
.,.,TRBJ1-2,TRBV7-8,CASSSTGDYGYTF,TGTGCCAGCAGCTCGACAGGAGACTATGGCTACACCTTC
TRBD1,.,TRBJ1-2,TRBV19,CASRDTGGRYGYTF,TGTGCCAGTAGAGACACAGGGGGAAGATATGGCTACACCTTC
.,.,TRBJ1-2,TRBV6-5,CASRLYRAPNYGYTF,TGTGCCAGCAGGCTATACAGGGCCCCAAACTATGGCTACACCTTC
TRBD2,.,TRBJ2-1,TRBV2,CASRPGLAGGAQFF,TGTGCCAGCAGGCCGGGACTAGCGGGGGGGGCCCAGTTCTTC
TRBD2,.,TRBJ2-7,TRBV4-1,CASSQGGLAGFEQYF,TGCGCCAGCAGCCAAGGGGGACTAGCGGGGTTCGAGCAGTACTTC
.,few,TRBJ1-5,TRBV2,CASSAQGNQPQHF,TGTGCCAGCAGTGCCCAGGGGAATCAGCCCCAGCATTTT
TRBD2,.,TRBJ2-3,TRBV2,CASRGQRGGPDTQYF,TGTGCCAGCAGGGGGCAGCGGGGGGGCCCAGATACGCAGTATTTT
TRBD1,.,TRBJ1-2,TRBV4-2,CASSTRDRVGYTF,TGTGCCAGCAGCACGCGGGACAGGGTTGGCTACACCTTC
TRBD1,.,TRBJ2-2,TRBV29-1,CSVVGRDRGNTGELFF,TGCAGCGTTGTTGGCCGGGACAGGGGTAACACCGGGGAGCTGTTTTTT
.,.,TRBJ2-2,TRBV7-3,CASSSSTGELFF,TGTGCCAGCAGCTCATCCACCGGGGAGCTGTTTTTT
.,once,TRBJ1-1,TRBV7-2,CASSPRQAHTEAFF,TGTGCCAGCAGCCCTCGACAGGCTCACACTGAAGCTTTCTTT
.,.,TRBJ1-1,TRBV9,CASSVGAGAWTEAFF,TGTGCCAGCAGCGTAGGGGCGGGGGCATGGACTGAAGCTTTCTTT
TRBD1,.,TRBJ1-1,TRBV5-1,CASSLGQGENTEAFF,TGCGCCAGCAGTTTGGGACAGGGGGAGAACACTGAAGCTTTCTTT
.,.,TRBJ1-5,TRBV2,CASSQGRNQPQHF,TGTGCCAGCAGCCAAGGCAGAAATCAGCCCCAGCATTTT
.,.,TRBJ2-7,TRBV11-1,CASSLAPSLEQYF,TGTGCCAGCAGCTTAGCGCCTAGCCTCGAGCAGTACTTC
TRBD1,.,TRBJ2-7,TRBV6-5,CASSYSRTGDGYEQYF,TGTGCCAGCAGTTACTCTAGGACAGGGGATGGGTACGAGCAGTACTTC
TRBD1,few,TRBJ1-5,TRBV30,CALDRVDQPQHF,TGTGCCTTGGACAGGGTGGATCAGCCCCAGCATTTT
TRBD1,.,TRBJ1-3,TRBV19,CASVRTGGNTIYF,TGTGCCAGTGTTCGGACAGGGGGGAACACCATATATTTT